The 9 T cell receptor beta chains presented below share a single source sample, sequenced in a study of beta chain features in type 1 diabetes. cDNA synthesis used the whole RNA isolate, giving expressed TCRB sequences. Measured with immunoSEQ multiplex PCR; TCRdb has only the in-frame clones, and not every one. The sample lists about half a million clones, approximately 10% seen once, with over 0.035% in the top ten. The sequenced sample consisted of naive CD4+ T cells from blood. The receptors derive from a woman between 18 and 29 years old in good health.

The genes are TRBV28 and TRBJ2-7; 10 nucleotides agree with TRBD1. The germline gives CDR1 MDHEN, CDR2 SYDVKM. The CDR3 is 13 residues long. Trimming at V came to 4 bases and at J to 3 bases, leaving 0 bases not matched to a gene. The DNA for the CDR3 is TGTGCCAGCAGTTGGGACAGGGGCTACGAGCAGTACGTC. It is translated as CASSWDRGYEQYV.

This clone was picked up a small number of times. The chain carries TRBV30 and TRBJ1-1; the match to TRBD1 covers 7 bases. J was trimmed by 0 bases and V by 2 bases; bases with no gene match: 3. Germline loops: CDR1 GTSNPN, CDR2 SVGIG (reference sequence). The CDR3 loop spans 14 amino acids. The CDR3 DNA reads TGTGCCTGGAGTCCCCAGGGGGTGAACACTGAAGCTTTCTTT. Its translation: CAWSPQGVNTEAFF.

The sample holds a few counts of this clone. This chain uses TRBV27 with TRBJ2-3; D is uncertain. V lost 4 bases and J 6 bases, leaving 14 bases between the germline ends. The germline gives CDR1 MNHEY, CDR2 SMNVEV (reference sequence). The CDR3 consists of 14 residues. Here the CDR3 DNA reads TGTGCCAGCAGTTATGGGCACTACGGGGATACGCAGTATTTT. This sequence encodes CASSYGHYGDTQYF.

This clone was recorded many times. The chain uses TRBV12-5 and TRBJ2-5; perhaps TRBD2 as D (6 bases). The CDR3 has 13 amino acids. From germline, CDR1 is LGHNT and CDR2 FRNRAP. V was shortened by 11 bases and J by 5 bases, with 18 bases between the two germline ends. The CDR3 sequence is CASRAGLEETQYF. CDR3 DNA sequence: TGTGCTTCGCGAGCGGGCCTCGAGGAGACCCAGTACTTC. The full variable domain, completed using reference TRBV12-5 and TRBJ2-5, is DARVTQTPRHKVTEMGQEVTMRCQPILGHNTVFWYRQTMMQGLELLAYFRNRAPLDDSGMPKDRFSAEMPDATLATLKIQPSEPRDSAVYFCASRAGLEETQYFGPGTRLLVL.

This clone appeared a few times. The V and J genes are TRBV6-6 and TRBJ2-5; the D gene is possibly TRBD1 (5 bases). Trimming removed 2 bases from V and 0 bases from J, with 10 bases in between. Germline-derived CDR1 and CDR2 are MNHNY and SVGAGI (reference sequence). CDR3 length equals 15 residues. This CDR3 reads CASSYLDRYQETQYF. DNA for the CDR3: TGTGCCAGCAGTTACCTCGACAGATACCAAGAGACCCAGTACTTC.

This sequence joins TRBV18 and TRBJ2-7, with a weak D call TRBD1 (6 bases). V gave up 2 bases and J gave up 2 bases, with 10 bases separating them. The CDR3 is 14 residues long. Germline CDR1 and CDR2: KGHSH and LQKENI. CDR3 in DNA: TGTGCCAGCTCACCAGGTACAGGGACCTACGAGCAGTACGTC. Protein sequence: CASSPGTGTYEQYV.

The chain's CDR3 is CASSSFLTGLMQYF. The CDR3 nucleotides are TGTGCCAGCAGCTCTTTCCTAACGGGGTTGATGCAGTACTTC. V is TRBV7-2 and J is TRBJ2-7; weak D call: TRBD2 (5 bases). Germline V gene sequence: CDR1 SGHTA, CDR2 FQGNSA. V lost 4 bases and J lost 9, with 19 bases in between. CDR3 length equals 14 residues.

V is TRBV5-6 and J is TRBJ2-7; the D is unclear. This CDR3 comprises 12 residues. Germline V gene lookup returns CDR1 SGHDT and CDR2 YYEEEE. V was clipped by 4 bases and J by 8 bases, with 13 bases between them. The CDR3 spells CASSHPAGKQYV. In DNA form, the CDR3 reads TGTGCCAGCAGCCATCCGGCAGGCAAGCAGTACGTC.

The CDR3 nucleotides are TGTGCCAGCAGCGTGGCAGGGTCCACCTACAATGAGCAGTTCTTC. Its protein is CASSVAGSTYNEQFF. The chain combines TRBV9 with TRBJ2-1, with a weak D call TRBD1 (5 bases). This CDR3 contains 15 residues. The V end lost 2 bases, the J end lost 2 bases, and 11 bases lay between the germline ends. CDR1 and CDR2 from the germline V gene are SGDLS and YYNGEE.